Listed below are T cell receptor beta chains from one sample, sequenced in a study of tumor-infiltrating lymphocytes in localized non-small cell lung cancer. Here immunoSEQ multiplex PCR was the method, and the copy in TCRdb shows in-frame clones only, minus some. The table includes over 9,000 clones, 84% detected once. The sample consisted of lung tumor tissue. These receptors all come from a human donor with non-small cell lung cancer. CDR3s include the opening cysteine and the closing phenylalanine or tryptophan. The D gene is left open where the match is weak. Rows may omit the clone size; those that give it use once, few, many or a size class.

CDR3aa: CASSIGWTLNTEAFF; CDR3nt: TGTGCCAGTAGTATAGGGTGGACACTAAACACTGAAGCTTTCTTT; v_gene: TRBV19; j_gene: TRBJ1-1; abundance: .; d_gene: .; len: 15
CDR3aa: CASSFTGDNSPLHF; CDR3nt: TGTGCCAGCAGCTTTACTGGGGATAATTCACCCCTCCACTTT; v_gene: TRBV7-9; j_gene: TRBJ1-6; abundance: .; d_gene: .; len: 14
CDR3aa: CATRAGPMNTEAFF; CDR3nt: TGTGCCACCCGAGCTGGACCTATGAACACTGAAGCTTTCTTT; v_gene: TRBV7-3; j_gene: TRBJ1-1; abundance: few; d_gene: .; len: 14
CDR3aa: CATRLDIHSNQPQHF; CDR3nt: TGTGCCACCAGACTGGACATACATAGCAATCAGCCCCAGCATTTT; v_gene: TRBV6-5; j_gene: TRBJ1-5; abundance: .; d_gene: .; len: 15
CDR3aa: CASSIVMRSGSGYTF; CDR3nt: TGTGCCAGTAGTATTGTGATGAGGTCAGGGAGCGGCTACACCTTC; v_gene: TRBV19; j_gene: TRBJ1-2; abundance: .; d_gene: .; len: 15
CDR3aa: CASSESVLYGYTF; CDR3nt: TGTGCCAGCAGTGAGTCAGTGCTTTATGGCTACACCTTC; v_gene: TRBV6-1; j_gene: TRBJ1-2; abundance: once; d_gene: .; len: 13
CDR3aa: CASSLRGSEGFYNEQFF; CDR3nt: TGTGCCAGCAGCTTAAGGGGGTCGGAGGGGTTCTACAATGAGCAGTTCTTC; v_gene: TRBV7-3; j_gene: TRBJ2-1; abundance: .; d_gene: .; len: 17
CDR3aa: CASSSGTGDYGYTF; CDR3nt: TGTGCCAGTAGTTCGGGAACAGGGGACTATGGCTACACCTTC; v_gene: TRBV19; j_gene: TRBJ1-2; abundance: few; d_gene: TRBD1; len: 14
CDR3aa: CANDGQNYGYTF; CDR3nt: TGTGCCAATGACGGACAAAACTATGGCTACACCTTC; v_gene: TRBV6-6; j_gene: TRBJ1-2; abundance: .; d_gene: .; len: 12
CDR3aa: CASSLSYYNEQFF; CDR3nt: TGTGCCAGCAGCTTGTCCTACTACAATGAGCAGTTCTTC; v_gene: TRBV11-3; j_gene: TRBJ2-1; abundance: .; d_gene: .; len: 13
CDR3aa: CASSLTATNEKLFF; CDR3nt: TGTGCCAGCAGTTTGACAGCAACTAATGAAAAACTGTTTTTT; v_gene: TRBV28; j_gene: TRBJ1-4; abundance: .; d_gene: .; len: 14
CDR3aa: CASSSDLWSGTQTGELFF; CDR3nt: TGTGCCAGCAGCTCTGACCTGTGGAGCGGGACACAGACCGGGGAGCTGTTTTTT; v_gene: TRBV5-4; j_gene: TRBJ2-2; abundance: .; d_gene: .; len: 18
CDR3aa: CASSRRGSSNEQFF; CDR3nt: TGTGCCAGCAGCCGCAGAGGATCTAGCAATGAGCAGTTCTTC; v_gene: TRBV7-2; j_gene: TRBJ2-1; abundance: .; d_gene: .; len: 14
CDR3aa: CASSGVSGTSTGELFF; CDR3nt: TGTGCCAGCAGCGGGGTTAGCGGGACCTCCACCGGGGAGCTGTTTTTT; v_gene: TRBV6-6; j_gene: TRBJ2-2; abundance: .; d_gene: TRBD2; len: 16
CDR3aa: CASSYSRAAPEAFF; CDR3nt: TGTGCCAGCAGTTACTCGAGGGCAGCCCCTGAAGCTTTCTTT; v_gene: TRBV6-5; j_gene: TRBJ1-1; abundance: few; d_gene: .; len: 14
CDR3aa: CASSQGPFNEQFF; CDR3nt: TGTGCCAGCAGCCAAGGACCTTTCAATGAGCAGTTCTTC; v_gene: TRBV4-2; j_gene: TRBJ2-1; abundance: .; d_gene: .; len: 13
CDR3aa: CASSLGDRATGELFF; CDR3nt: TGTGCCAGCAGCTTGGGGGACAGGGCGACCGGGGAGCTGTTTTTT; v_gene: TRBV5-6; j_gene: TRBJ2-2; abundance: .; d_gene: TRBD1; len: 15
CDR3aa: CASRVWARDEQYF; CDR3nt: TGTGCCAGCAGGGTTTGGGCTAGAGACGAGCAGTACTTC; v_gene: TRBV5-6; j_gene: TRBJ2-7; abundance: .; d_gene: .; len: 13
CDR3aa: CASSQESGYSGNTIYF; CDR3nt: TGTGCCAGCAGCCAGGAGTCTGGTTACTCTGGAAACACCATATATTTT; v_gene: TRBV14; j_gene: TRBJ1-3; abundance: few; d_gene: .; len: 16
CDR3aa: CASSQDQGVNYGYTF; CDR3nt: TGTGCCAGCAGCCAAGATCAGGGGGTCAACTATGGCTACACCTTC; v_gene: TRBV4-2; j_gene: TRBJ1-2; abundance: once; d_gene: TRBD1; len: 15
CDR3aa: CASSIDPGQTDEAFF; CDR3nt: TGTGCCAGTAGTATAGATCCAGGGCAGACTGATGAAGCTTTCTTT; v_gene: TRBV19; j_gene: TRBJ1-1; abundance: .; d_gene: .; len: 15
CDR3aa: CASSAGLAGNTGELFF; CDR3nt: TGTGCCAGCAGCGCCGGACTAGCGGGGAACACCGGGGAGCTGTTTTTT; v_gene: TRBV9; j_gene: TRBJ2-2; abundance: .; d_gene: TRBD2; len: 16
CDR3aa: CASSQEQGSGANVLTF; CDR3nt: TGTGCCAGCAGCCAAGAACAGGGGAGTGGGGCCAACGTCCTGACTTTC; v_gene: TRBV4-2; j_gene: TRBJ2-6; abundance: .; d_gene: TRBD1; len: 16
CDR3aa: CASSLSLAGPFGELFF; CDR3nt: TGTGCCAGCAGCTTAAGCCTAGCGGGACCGTTCGGGGAGCTGTTTTTT; v_gene: TRBV11-2; j_gene: TRBJ2-2; abundance: .; d_gene: TRBD2; len: 16
CDR3aa: CASSLDRGANSYNEQFF; CDR3nt: TGTGCCAGCAGCTTAGATCGGGGGGCCAACTCCTACAATGAGCAGTTCTTC; v_gene: TRBV7-2; j_gene: TRBJ2-1; abundance: .; d_gene: .; len: 17
CDR3aa: CASSYMWSVGATF; CDR3nt: TGTGCCAGCAGTTACATGTGGTCCGTAGGTGCCACCTTC; v_gene: TRBV6-5; j_gene: TRBJ1-2; abundance: .; d_gene: .; len: 13
CDR3aa: CAWRGLAGGVETQYF; CDR3nt: TGTGCCTGGAGAGGCCTAGCGGGAGGAGTAGAGACCCAGTACTTC; v_gene: TRBV30; j_gene: TRBJ2-5; abundance: .; d_gene: TRBD2; len: 15
CDR3aa: CSVGVTGNTEAFF; CDR3nt: TGCAGCGTTGGGGTGACGGGGAACACTGAAGCTTTCTTT; v_gene: TRBV29-1; j_gene: TRBJ1-1; abundance: few; d_gene: .; len: 13
CDR3aa: CASSLSPRSQETQYF; CDR3nt: TGTGCCAGCAGCTTATCCCCGCGAAGCCAAGAGACCCAGTACTTC; v_gene: TRBV7-2; j_gene: TRBJ2-5; abundance: .; d_gene: .; len: 15
CDR3aa: CASSSQSSPGPSGYGYTF; CDR3nt: TGTGCCAGCAGTTCTCAATCTTCCCCGGGCCCCAGCGGCTATGGCTACACCTTC; v_gene: TRBV27; j_gene: TRBJ1-2; abundance: once; d_gene: .; len: 18
CDR3aa: CASSLSHPGLANSYEQYF; CDR3nt: TGTGCCAGCAGCTTATCGCATCCGGGACTAGCGAACTCCTACGAGCAGTACTTC; v_gene: TRBV27; j_gene: TRBJ2-7; abundance: .; d_gene: TRBD2; len: 18
CDR3aa: CASSLGLRGSGNTIYF; CDR3nt: TGTGCCAGCAGCTTGGGTCTCCGGGGCTCTGGAAACACCATATATTTT; v_gene: TRBV7-2; j_gene: TRBJ1-3; abundance: .; d_gene: .; len: 16
CDR3aa: CASSHTRGGEGVNTEAFF; CDR3nt: TGTGCCAGCAGTCACACTCGGGGAGGGGAAGGGGTGAACACTGAAGCTTTCTTT; v_gene: TRBV27; j_gene: TRBJ1-1; abundance: .; d_gene: .; len: 18
CDR3aa: CASTDLYEQYF; CDR3nt: TGTGCCAGCACGGACCTCTACGAGCAGTACTTC; v_gene: TRBV2; j_gene: TRBJ2-7; abundance: .; d_gene: .; len: 11
CDR3aa: CASSQGSGDEQYF; CDR3nt: TGTGCCAGCAGCCAGGGGTCTGGGGACGAGCAGTACTTC; v_gene: TRBV11-3; j_gene: TRBJ2-7; abundance: few; d_gene: .; len: 13
CDR3aa: CASSQEARYGYTF; CDR3nt: TGTGCCAGCAGCCAAGAAGCCAGATATGGCTACACCTTC; v_gene: TRBV14; j_gene: TRBJ1-2; abundance: .; d_gene: .; len: 13
CDR3aa: CASSLSGTTYNEQFF; CDR3nt: TGCGCCAGCAGCTTGTCTGGGACTACCTACAATGAGCAGTTCTTC; v_gene: TRBV5-1; j_gene: TRBJ2-1; abundance: .; d_gene: TRBD2; len: 15
CDR3aa: CASSLGSRITGELFF; CDR3nt: TGTGCCAGCAGCTTGGGCTCCCGGATCACCGGGGAGCTGTTTTTT; v_gene: TRBV5-4; j_gene: TRBJ2-2; abundance: .; d_gene: .; len: 15
CDR3aa: CASSVGGGQETQYF; CDR3nt: TGTGCCAGCAGCGTAGGAGGGGGCCAAGAGACCCAGTACTTC; v_gene: TRBV9; j_gene: TRBJ2-5; abundance: .; d_gene: .; len: 14
CDR3aa: CSVEGLHEAFF; CDR3nt: TGCAGCGTTGAGGGTCTCCATGAAGCTTTCTTT; v_gene: TRBV29-1; j_gene: TRBJ1-1; abundance: few; d_gene: .; len: 11
CDR3aa: CASSPEAFF; CDR3nt: TGTGCCAGTAGTCCTGAAGCTTTCTTT; v_gene: TRBV19; j_gene: TRBJ1-1; abundance: .; d_gene: .; len: 9
CDR3aa: CAWSWAMNTEAFF; CDR3nt: TGTGCCTGGAGCTGGGCCATGAACACTGAAGCTTTCTTT; v_gene: TRBV30; j_gene: TRBJ1-1; abundance: .; d_gene: .; len: 13
CDR3aa: CASRLQGALYEQYF; CDR3nt: TGTGCCAGCAGGTTACAGGGGGCGTTATACGAGCAGTACTTC; v_gene: TRBV27; j_gene: TRBJ2-7; abundance: .; d_gene: TRBD1; len: 14